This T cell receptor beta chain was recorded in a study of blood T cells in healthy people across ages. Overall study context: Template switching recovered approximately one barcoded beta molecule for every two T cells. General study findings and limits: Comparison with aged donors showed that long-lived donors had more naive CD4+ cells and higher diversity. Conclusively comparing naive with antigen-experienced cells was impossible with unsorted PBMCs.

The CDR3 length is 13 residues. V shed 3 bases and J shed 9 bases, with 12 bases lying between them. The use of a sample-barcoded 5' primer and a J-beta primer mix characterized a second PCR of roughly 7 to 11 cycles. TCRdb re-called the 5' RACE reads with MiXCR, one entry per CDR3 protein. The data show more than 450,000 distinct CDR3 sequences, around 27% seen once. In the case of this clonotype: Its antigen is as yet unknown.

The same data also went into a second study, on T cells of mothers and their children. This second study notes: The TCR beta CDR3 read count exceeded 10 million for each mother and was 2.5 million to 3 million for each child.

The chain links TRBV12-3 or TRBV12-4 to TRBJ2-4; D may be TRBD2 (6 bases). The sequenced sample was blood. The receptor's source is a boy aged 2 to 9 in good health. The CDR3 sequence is CASSLEGAGIQYF. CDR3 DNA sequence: TGTGCCAGCAGTTTGGAGGGCGCGGGCATTCAGTACTTC.